One and the same sample provided the 29 T cell receptor beta chains below, sequenced in a study of T cell responses to AZD1222 COVID-19 vaccine. The protocol was immunoSEQ multiplex PCR, while the TCRdb copy is restricted to in-frame clones and leaves out a portion. The table records approximately 140,000 clones, 90% to 95% of them present only once. The sample in question was peripheral blood, obtained on day 0 of MenACWY control vaccination. The receptors originated from an adult in good health.

The CDR3 region has the DNA TGCGCCAGCAGCTCGAGGGGCAGTTCGGGGCTCGGTGAAAAACTGTTTTTT. Translated, it gives CASSSRGSSGLGEKLFF. The chain combines TRBV5-1 with TRBJ1-4, with D maybe TRBD1 (5 bases). The CDR3 is 17 residues long. The germline V gene has CDR1 SGHRS and CDR2 YFSETQ. Trimming shortened V by 3 bases and J by 7 bases, and 22 bases separated the two germline ends.

The CDR3 bases are TGTGCCAGCTCATTCGTTACCTCGGGGACCGGGGAGCTGTTTTTT. Translated, it gives CASSFVTSGTGELFF. J is TRBJ2-2 and V is TRBV18; TRBD2 might be the D (5 bases). The CDR3 loop spans 15 amino acids. Between the trimmed V and J ends, which lost 5 bases and 5 bases, there was a span of 15 bases. Germline lookup yields CDR1 KGHSH and CDR2 LQKENI. The entire variable domain, with the rest obtained from reference TRBV18 and TRBJ2-2, is as follows: NAGVMQNPRHLVRRRGQEARLRCSPMKGHSHVYWYRQLPEEGLKFMVYLQKENIIDESGMPKERFSAEFPKEGPSILRIQQVVRGDSAAYFCASSFVTSGTGELFFGEGSRLTVL.

This rearrangement joins TRBV4-1 to TRBJ1-2; 7 nucleotides match TRBD1. This CDR3 comprises 17 residues. The V gene's germline CDR1 is MGHRA and CDR2 YSYEKL. After removal of 1 base from V and 0 bases from J, the junction contained 8 bases not matched to a gene. Here the CDR3 DNA reads TGCGCCAGCAGCCAAGCCCAGGGACAGTTAGCTAACTATGGCTACACCTTC. Amino acid sequence: CASSQAQGQLANYGYTF.

V gene TRBV19 combines with J gene TRBJ1-2; 8 nucleotides line up with TRBD1. The CDR3 totals 17 residues. V was pared by 4 bases and J by 2 bases, with 12 bases of the junction left unmatched. Germline V gives CDR1 LNHDA, CDR2 SQIVND (reference sequence). CDR3 coding DNA: TGTGCCAGTAGTAGGAGCCCTACAGGGGGTATAAACTATGGCTACACCTTC. This codes for CASSRSPTGGINYGYTF.

The V gene is TRBV2, the J gene TRBJ1-5; D ambiguous. The CDR3 covers 13 residues. Germline loops: CDR1 SNHLY, CDR2 FYNNEI. The V end lost 8 bases, the J end lost 7 bases, and 15 bases lay between the germline ends. The CDR3 region is CASEDGVRQPQHF. DNA for the CDR3: TGTGCCAGCGAGGACGGGGTCAGGCAGCCCCAGCATTTT.

J is TRBJ1-1 and V is TRBV30, with D possibly matching TRBD1 (5 bases). Germline lookup yields CDR1 GTSNPN and CDR2 SVGIG (reference sequence). V was cut by 2 bases and J by 11 bases, with 15 bases left in between. This CDR3 contains 12 residues. CDR3 amino acids: CAWSPGARGAFF. The CDR3 region has the DNA TGTGCCTGGAGTCCCGGGGCGCGGGGGGCTTTCTTT.

The chain joins TRBV5-6 to TRBJ2-2; possibly TRBD2 for D (6 bases). This CDR3 is 14 amino acids long. The V end lost 0 bases, the J end lost 9 bases, and 12 bases lay between the germline ends. Per germline, CDR1 SGHDT and CDR2 YYEEEE. As DNA, the CDR3 is TGTGCCAGCAGCTTGGAGGTCGGGGGTCGGGAGCTGTTTTTT. Translating gives CASSLEVGGRELFF.

The V and J genes are TRBV27 and TRBJ2-1; TRBD2 aligns across 7 bases. This CDR3 is 14 amino acids long. V shed 6 bases, J shed 8 bases, and the junction held 10 bases outside the gene matches. CDR1 is MNHEY, CDR2 SMNVEV, per germline (reference sequence). The CDR3 reads CASSHGPGGDEQFF. DNA of the CDR3: TGTGCCAGCAGCCACGGACCGGGAGGCGATGAGCAGTTCTTC.

This chain joins TRBV21-1 and TRBJ1-4; the table's TRBD1 call for D was not verified on the DNA. TRBV21-1 is classified as a pseudogene. The CDR3 is 18 residues long. In DNA form, the CDR3 reads TGTGCCAGCAGCAATATCATGGACAGGGGTAACACTAATGAAAAACTGTTTTTT. Translation gives CASSNIMDRGNTNEKLFF.

Points on this clone: One junction end disagrees with the germline gene, perhaps due to a read error. The rearrangement uses TRBV28 and TRBJ1-5; a weak D match, TRBD1 (6 bases). CDR3 length: 13 amino acids. The germline V gene encodes CDR1 MDHEN and CDR2 SYDVKM. The DNA for the CDR3 is TGTGCCAGCAGTCTTACGACCGGACAGCTCCAGCATTTT. Residues: CASSLTTGQLQHF.

This chain joins TRBV19 and TRBJ2-3, with D unclear. The V end was cut by 0 bases, the J end by 5 bases, with 15 bases between. Germline V gene lookup returns CDR1 LNHDA and CDR2 SQIVND (reference sequence). This CDR3 contains 16 residues. The CDR3 DNA is TGTGCCAGTAGTATAGAGGATGGACGTACCGAAGATACGCAGTATTTT. Translation: CASSIEDGRTEDTQYF. Combining the CDR3 with reference TRBV19 and TRBJ2-3 gives the whole variable domain DGGITQSPKYLFRKEGQNVTLSCEQNLNHDAMYWYRQDPGQGLRLIYYSQIVNDFQKGDIAEGYSVSREKKESFPLTVTSAQKNPTAFYLCASSIEDGRTEDTQYFGPGTRLTVL.

The rearrangement links TRBV5-4 to TRBJ2-1, with TRBD2 identical over 10 bases. The CDR3 has 15 amino acids. Germline trimming cut 3 bases from V and 2 bases from J; bases unmatched to any gene: 2. Germline CDR1 is SGHNT and CDR2 is YYREEE (reference sequence). In nucleotides, the CDR3 is TGTGCCAGCAGCTCCGGGACTAGCGCCTACAATGAGCAGTTCTTC. Translating it yields CASSSGTSAYNEQFF.

V is TRBV5-1 and J is TRBJ1-6; D gene ambiguous. V lost 0 bases and J lost 11, with 15 bases in between. The CDR3 sequence is 15 residues long. Germline CDR1 and CDR2: SGHRS and YFSETQ. CDR3 coding DNA: TGCGCCAGCAGCTTGGAAGCAGGAGGTTCGGCACCCCTCCACTTT. Its protein product is CASSLEAGGSAPLHF.

This clone has only one observation. The chain carries TRBV7-8 and TRBJ1-2, with a possible D match to TRBD1 (6 bases). Germline CDR1 reads SGHVS; CDR2 reads FQNEAQ. Trimming removed 5 bases at V and 7 bases at J, with 14 bases between. The CDR3 extends over 13 amino acids. CDR3 region: CASSPGGRTGYTF. For the CDR3, the DNA is TGTGCCAGCAGCCCCGGGGGGCGGACTGGCTACACCTTC.

This clone was recorded once. This chain joins TRBV6-6 and TRBJ1-5; D perhaps matches TRBD1 (5 bases). Per the germline V gene, CDR1 is MNHNY and CDR2 is SVGAGI (reference sequence). The V end was cut by 4 bases, the J end by 7 bases, with 17 bases between. The CDR3 has 15 amino acids. The CDR3, as DNA: TGTGCCAGCAGTTCCGTGCAGGGTCTTGGACAGCCCCAGCATTTT. Translation gives CASSSVQGLGQPQHF.

V and J are TRBV5-1 and TRBJ2-7; no definite D call. There are 14 residues in the CDR3. Trimming stripped 3 bases from V and 2 bases from J, with 12 bases between. CDR1 and CDR2 (germline): SGHRS, YFSETQ. The CDR3 reads CASSSQGPTYEQYF. The CDR3 DNA reads TGCGCCAGCAGCTCTCAAGGGCCCACCTACGAGCAGTACTTC.

The CDR3 loop reads CASSSPGPYEQYF. In DNA form, the CDR3 reads TGTGCCAGCAGCTCTCCAGGGCCCTACGAGCAGTACTTC. V and J are TRBV5-4 and TRBJ2-7, with D possibly TRBD1 on 5 matching bases. Germline V gene lookup returns CDR1 SGHNT and CDR2 YYREEE (reference sequence). This CDR3 spans 13 amino acids. The ends were cut back, 3 bases at V and 2 bases at J, with 9 bases in the middle.

This chain links TRBV10-3 with TRBJ2-3; D may match TRBD1 or TRBD2 (5 bases each). CDR3 length: 12 residues. V lost 6 bases, J lost 2 bases, and 6 bases lay in between. Germline V gene lookup returns CDR1 ENHRY and CDR2 SYGVKD. CDR3 protein: CAIRGTTDTQYF. The CDR3 bases are TGTGCCATCAGGGGGACCACAGATACGCAGTATTTT.

This sequence joins TRBV6-5 and TRBJ1-2; D may be TRBD1 (5 bases). In germline, CDR1 is MNHEY, CDR2 SVGAGI. The V end was cut by 2 bases, the J end by 7 bases, with 14 bases between. The CDR3 sequence is 14 residues long. The CDR3: CASSYRGGDSGYTF. CDR3 nucleotides: TGTGCCAGCAGTTACAGGGGTGGAGATAGTGGCTACACCTTC.

The J gene is TRBJ2-1, the V gene TRBV5-1; D is uncertain. Germline V gene sequence: CDR1 SGHRS, CDR2 YFSETQ. V was clipped by 0 bases and J by 8 bases, with 12 bases between them. This CDR3 is built from 14 residues. CDR3: CASSLVNFGYEQFF. CDR3 nucleotides: TGCGCCAGCAGCTTGGTAAACTTCGGCTATGAGCAGTTCTTC.

The rearrangement uses TRBV5-5 and TRBJ1-1; 8 bases match TRBD1. J lost 5 bases, V lost 2 bases, and 2 bases had no gene match. This CDR3 region has 13 residues. Germline V gives CDR1 SGHKS, CDR2 YYEKEE (reference sequence). The CDR3 bases are TGTGCCAGCAGCTTACAGGGGGGGACTGAAGCTTTCTTT. Its protein is CASSLQGGTEAFF.

The chain joins TRBV18 to TRBJ2-5, with D unresolved. CDR3 length: 14 amino acids. With 5 bases removed from V and 3 bases from J, the gap between germline ends came to 13 bases. CDR1 and CDR2 (germline): KGHSH, LQKENI. The CDR3 reads CASSKTGSKETQYF. CDR3 nucleotide sequence: TGTGCCAGCTCAAAGACCGGCAGCAAAGAGACCCAGTACTTC.

The V call is TRBV10-3, the J call TRBJ2-7; D might be TRBD1 or TRBD2, each matching 5 bases. This CDR3 contains 13 residues. The V and J ends lost 6 bases and 5 bases respectively, with 14 bases between them. Germline assignment: CDR1 ENHRY and CDR2 SYGVKD. The CDR3 coding sequence is TGTGCCATCAGGACGGGGCAGGGACACGAGCAGTACTTC. Translating it yields CAIRTGQGHEQYF.

This chain joins TRBV7-6 and TRBJ2-7; 8 bases fit TRBD1. Germline V CDR1 and CDR2: SGHVS, FNYEAQ. The CDR3 has 13 residues. V lost 5 bases and J lost 5; bases outside the gene matches: 5. Written as DNA, the CDR3 is TGTGCCAGCAGCCAGGGGGCAGCAGACGAGCAGTACTTC. Its translation is CASSQGAADEQYF.

The chain recombines TRBV18 with TRBJ1-5; TRBD1 matches 8 bases. This CDR3 contains 15 residues. CDR1 and CDR2 from the germline V gene are KGHSH and LQKENI. Trimming cost V 5 bases and J 6 bases; bases outside gene matches: 9. The CDR3 DNA is TGTGCCAGCTCAGAAGGACAGGGAGGTAGTCAGCCCCAGCATTTT. This translates into CASSEGQGGSQPQHF.

This clone was picked up one time. CDR3 DNA sequence: TGTGCCAGTAGTATGGTCGCGGGACAGAGGAGCGTTGGCTACACCTTC. It specifies CASSMVAGQRSVGYTF. The chain recombines TRBV19 with TRBJ1-2; 7 bases map to TRBD1. V trimming: 3 bases; J trimming: 7 bases; junction bases outside the gene matches: 14. Germline CDR1 and CDR2: LNHDA and SQIVND (reference sequence). There are 16 residues in the CDR3.

The chain recombines TRBV2 with TRBJ1-1; D not certain. This CDR3 spans 12 amino acids. The V and J ends lost 7 bases and 3 bases respectively, with 9 bases between them. Germline V gene sequence: CDR1 SNHLY, CDR2 FYNNEI. The CDR3 DNA reads as TGTGCCAGCACCTTCGCGGACACTGAAGCTTTCTTT. It specifies CASTFADTEAFF.

The CDR3 DNA follows: TGTGCCAGCAGTTTTTGGAACCATGGGTACAATGAGCAGTTCTTC. Its protein product is CASSFWNHGYNEQFF. The V call is TRBV27, the J call TRBJ2-1; D is unresolved. The CDR3 consists of 15 residues. V was cut by 3 bases and J by 4 bases, with 13 bases left in between. Germline V CDR1 and CDR2: MNHEY, SMNVEV (reference sequence).

The V gene is TRBV29-1, the J gene TRBJ1-2, with 8 bases that match TRBD1. The V gene's germline CDR1 is SQVTM and CDR2 ANQGSEA. Losses at the gene ends were 1 base for V and 7 bases for J; bases not matched to a gene: 5. The CDR3 runs to 13 residues. In nucleotides, the CDR3 is TGCAGCGTTGAAGGGCAGGGGGCAGGTGGCTACACCTTC. This codes for CSVEGQGAGGYTF.